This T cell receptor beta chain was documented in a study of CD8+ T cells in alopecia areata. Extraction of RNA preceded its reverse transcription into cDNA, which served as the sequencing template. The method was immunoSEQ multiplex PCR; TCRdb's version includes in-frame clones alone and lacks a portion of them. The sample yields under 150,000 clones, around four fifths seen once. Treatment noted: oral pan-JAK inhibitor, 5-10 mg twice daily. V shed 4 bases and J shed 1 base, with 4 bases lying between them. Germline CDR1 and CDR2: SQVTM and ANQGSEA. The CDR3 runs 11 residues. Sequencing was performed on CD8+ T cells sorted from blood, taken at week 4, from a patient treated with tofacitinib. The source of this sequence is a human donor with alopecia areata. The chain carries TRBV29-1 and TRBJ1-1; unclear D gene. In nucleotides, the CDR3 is TGCAGCGTTGCAACGAACACTGAAGCTTTCTTT. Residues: CSVATNTEAFF.